This passage covers 4 T cell receptor beta chains from one sample sequenced in a study of T cell repertoires in cytomegalovirus infection. In TCRdb, the reads were re-called with MiXCR into one record per CDR3 protein. The sample holds about 830,000 distinct CDR3 sequences, roughly 33% seen once. Their antigens remain unidentified. The specimen comprised cultured CD8+ T cells from PBMCs, sampled from culture after CMV antigen stimulation. The receptors come from a human donor in good health (CMV status not recorded). Some clones in this sample may be carry-over from other donors' samples.

The sample holds many counts of this clonotype. This rearrangement joins TRBV6-1 to TRBJ1-5, with D unclear. CDR1 and CDR2 from the germline V gene are MNHNS and SASEGT. V lost 2 bases to trimming and J lost 0 bases, with 8 bases between them. The CDR3 contains 15 residues. The CDR3 DNA reads TGTGCCAGCAGTGAAACTCGCGGTAGCAATCAGCCCCAGCATTTT. This codes for CASSETRGSNQPQHF.

The chain combines TRBV2 with TRBJ1-1, with D tentatively TRBD1 (6 bases). Germline lookup yields CDR1 SNHLY and CDR2 FYNNEI. The CDR3 has 11 amino acids. Trimming left V 11 bases short and J 3 bases short, with 10 bases between. This CDR3 is CAEGGDTEAFF. CDR3 in DNA: TGTGCCGAGGGGGGGGACACTGAAGCTTTCTTT. Drawing the rest from reference TRBV2 and TRBJ1-1, the complete variable domain is EPEVTQTPSHQVTQMGQEVILRCVPISNHLYFYWYRQILGQKVEFLVSFYNNEISEKSEIFDDQFSVERPDGSNFTLKIRSTKLEDSAMYFCAEGGDTEAFFGQGTRLTVV.

This clonotype was counted only a few times. This sequence joins TRBV6-8 and TRBJ1-5, with D unresolved. CDR1 MNHGY and CDR2 SAAAGT come from the germline V gene. V lost 2 bases and J lost 4, with 6 bases in between. The CDR3 runs 13 residues. CDR3 region: CASSYRENQPQHF. The CDR3 DNA reads as TGTGCCAGCAGTTACAGAGAGAATCAGCCCCAGCATTTT.

The rearrangement joins TRBV5-1 to TRBJ1-1; D is uncertain. This CDR3 comprises 12 residues. Germline CDR1 SGHRS, CDR2 YFSETQ. Trimming pared 4 bases from V and 7 bases from J, leaving 11 bases between. The CDR3 DNA follows: TGCGCCAGCAGCCCCCTCGGGCTTGAAGCTTTCTTT. Protein: CASSPLGLEAFF.